Listed below are T cell receptor beta chains from one sample, sequenced in a study of T cell repertoires in cytomegalovirus infection. TCRdb itself ran the reads through MiXCR, one entry per CDR3 protein. The sample consists of more than 250,000 distinct CDR3 sequences, 25% of them appearing once. Their antigens are not known. The specimen comprised cultured PBMCs, sampled from culture after CMV antigen stimulation. Receptors were obtained from a human donor in good health (CMV status not recorded). Some clones in this sample may be carry-over from other donors' samples. The CDR3 runs from the conserved cysteine through the conserved F or W. The D gene is left open where the match is weak. The size of a clone is reported for some rows only, either as once, few or many, or as a class for expanded clones.

d_call j_call clone_size v_call cdr3_aa cdr3_nt
. TRBJ2-1 many TRBV7-6 CASSLTGSGSGEQFF TGTGCCAGCAGCTTAACGGGGTCCGGGAGCGGTGAGCAGTTCTTC
. TRBJ2-1 . TRBV27 CASSSRDNNEQFF TGTGCCAGCAGTTCCAGGGACAATAATGAGCAGTTCTTC
TRBD2 TRBJ2-2 . TRBV27 CASSLYPSGGELFF TGTGCCAGCAGTTTATATCCTAGCGGCGGGGAGCTGTTTTTT
TRBD2 TRBJ2-3 many TRBV5-1 CASSLARSLGGRGADTQYF TGCGCCAGCAGCTTAGCCAGGTCCCTTGGCGGGAGGGGAGCAGATACGCAGTATTTT
TRBD2 TRBJ2-1 . TRBV4-3 CASSPGLAGEKFF TGCGCCAGCAGTCCCGGACTAGCGGGAGAAAAGTTCTTC
. TRBJ2-5 many TRBV10-1 CASSEQEEETQYF TGCGCCAGCAGTGAGCAGGAGGAAGAGACCCAGTACTTC
TRBD1 TRBJ2-7 . TRBV27 CASSLYPTGNSYEQYF TGTGCCAGCAGTTTATACCCGACAGGGAACTCCTACGAGCAGTACTTC
. TRBJ1-1 many TRBV7-6 CASSDWAHTEAFF TGTGCCAGCAGCGATTGGGCACACACTGAAGCTTTCTTT
TRBD2 TRBJ2-3 . TRBV29-1 CSVAGGTSGSSDTQYF TGCAGCGTTGCGGGAGGGACTAGCGGGAGTTCAGATACGCAGTATTTT
. TRBJ2-1 many TRBV28 CASSLGGQTNEQFF TGTGCCAGCAGTTTGGGGGGGCAGACCAATGAGCAGTTCTTC
. TRBJ1-2 . TRBV4-1 CASSQDLKGRGIYGYTF TGCGCCAGCAGCCAAGATCTTAAGGGCAGGGGAATTTATGGCTACACCTTC
. TRBJ2-2 few TRBV7-9 CASSAYQENTGELFF TGTGCCAGCAGTGCTTATCAAGAGAACACCGGGGAGCTGTTTTTT
. TRBJ1-4 . TRBV20-1 CSARDRYNGRVRDYEKLFF TGCAGTGCTAGAGATCGGTACAACGGGAGGGTAAGGGACTATGAAAAACTGTTTTTT
. TRBJ2-1 many TRBV7-2 CASSFYIGEQFF TGTGCCAGCAGCTTCTATATCGGTGAGCAGTTCTTC
. TRBJ1-1 . TRBV11-2 CASIGGRTEAFF TGTGCCAGCATTGGGGGTAGAACTGAAGCTTTCTTT
. TRBJ1-6 many TRBV7-2 CASSSSGVSLHF TGTGCCAGCAGCTCTTCAGGTGTATCCCTCCACTTT
. TRBJ2-5 . TRBV7-2 CASSLSGGVQYRETQYF TGTGCCAGCAGCTTAAGTGGCGGGGTTCAGTATCGAGAGACCCAGTACTTC
. TRBJ1-1 few TRBV23-1 CASSEWGHTEAFF TGCGCCAGCAGTGAGTGGGGGCACACTGAAGCTTTCTTT
. TRBJ2-3 . TRBV20-1 CSAPTRGSDTQYF TGCAGTGCACCTACAAGGGGTTCAGATACGCAGTATTTT
TRBD1 TRBJ1-2 many TRBV6-1 CASKTGSYGYTF TGTGCCAGCAAGACAGGGAGCTATGGCTACACCTTC
TRBD1 TRBJ1-2 few TRBV5-4 CASSKTGYGYTF TGTGCCAGCAGCAAGACAGGGTATGGCTACACCTTC
TRBD2 TRBJ2-1 . TRBV24-1 CATSISGSANEQFF TGTGCCACCAGTATAAGCGGGAGCGCCAATGAGCAGTTCTTC
. TRBJ2-7 many TRBV7-2 CASSLMNRADYEQYF TGTGCCAGCAGCCTGATGAACCGGGCCGACTACGAGCAGTACTTC
. TRBJ2-7 few TRBV6-2/TRBV6-3 CASSSSGTLIYEQYF TGTGCCAGCAGTTCCTCCGGGACATTAATCTACGAGCAGTACTTC
. TRBJ1-1 many TRBV19 CASSFRQKNTEAFF TGTGCCAGTAGTTTTCGACAGAAGAACACTGAAGCTTTCTTT
TRBD1 TRBJ2-7 . TRBV5-4 CASSSLGQGSYEQYF TGTGCCAGCAGCAGTTTGGGACAGGGGTCCTACGAGCAGTACTTC
. TRBJ2-3 . TRBV5-4 CASSSAGNTQYF TGTGCCAGCAGCTCGGCAGGCAATACGCAGTATTTT
TRBD1 TRBJ2-3 many TRBV7-2 CASSLDRGERNTQYF TGTGCCAGCAGCTTAGACAGGGGGGAGAGGAATACGCAGTATTTT
TRBD1 TRBJ1-1 few TRBV6-2/TRBV6-3 CASSSLQGAQNTEAFF TGTGCCAGCAGTTCGTTACAGGGGGCCCAGAACACTGAAGCTTTCTTT
. TRBJ1-4 many TRBV6-6 CASSYEGGLGEKLFF TGTGCCAGCAGTTACGAGGGAGGTTTAGGTGAAAAACTGTTTTTT
. TRBJ2-3 . TRBV12-3/TRBV12-4 CASSLRTGRDTQNF TGTGCCAGCAGTCTACGGACAGGGAGGGATACGCAGAATTTT
. TRBJ2-1 many TRBV7-8 CASSLPSWVGRAFF TGTGCCAGCAGCCTACCCTCGTGGGTTGGTCGAGCGTTCTTC
. TRBJ1-1 few TRBV6-2/TRBV6-3 CASSHRRGNTEAFF TGTGCCAGCAGCCACCGCCGGGGGAACACTGAAGCTTTCTTT
TRBD1 TRBJ2-3 many TRBV7-6 CASSLAPRESGQGRTDTQYF TGTGCCAGCAGCTTAGCGCCTAGAGAGTCGGGACAGGGTCGCACAGATACGCAGTATTTT
TRBD2 TRBJ2-1 many TRBV7-8 CASSLVGLAGYNEQFF TGTGCCAGCAGCTTAGTTGGGCTAGCGGGGTACAATGAGCAGTTCTTC
TRBD1 TRBJ1-3 many TRBV19 CASSISTGIGNTIYF TGTGCCAGTAGTATCTCGACAGGGATTGGAAACACCATATATTTT
. TRBJ2-2 many TRBV7-3 CASSLNPSGRNTGELFF TGTGCCAGCAGCTTAAATCCGTCCGGGAGAAACACCGGGGAGCTGTTTTTT
TRBD2 TRBJ2-5 few TRBV28 CASSSWERGKETQYF TGTGCCAGCAGCTCTTGGGAGCGGGGGAAAGAGACCCAGTACTTC
. TRBJ2-1 many TRBV7-2 CASTTRGGGSRPQFF TGTGCCAGCACTACTAGAGGGGGCGGGAGTAGGCCACAGTTCTTC
TRBD2 TRBJ2-7 . TRBV7-6 CASSFTTLRSGTYEQYF TGTGCCAGCAGCTTTACCACCCTGCGGAGCGGGACCTACGAGCAGTACTTC
TRBD1 TRBJ2-7 many TRBV7-8 CASSPKGTVDYEQYF TGTGCCAGCAGCCCGAAGGGGACAGTGGATTACGAGCAGTACTTC
. TRBJ2-5 few TRBV6-6 CASSYSSWETQYF TGTGCCAGCAGTTACTCGAGTTGGGAGACCCAGTACTTC
. TRBJ1-6 many TRBV4-1 CASSQDRGGARNSPLHF TGCGCCAGCAGCCAAGATAGGGGGGGGGCGAGGAATTCACCCCTCCACTTT
TRBD1 TRBJ2-2 few TRBV5-3 CASKRDPGQAYTGELFF TGTGCCAGCAAGAGAGATCCGGGACAGGCTTACACCGGGGAGCTGTTTTTT
TRBD2 TRBJ2-1 few TRBV20-1 CSARGTSGSGYNEQFF TGCAGTGCTAGAGGGACTAGCGGGAGCGGGTACAATGAGCAGTTCTTC
TRBD2 TRBJ2-5 . TRBV7-2 CASSLRGGTSETQYF TGTGCCAGCAGCTTACGGGGGGGCACCTCGGAGACCCAGTACTTC
TRBD2 TRBJ2-3 many TRBV7-6 CASSFRLAGVGRTDTQYF TGTGCCAGCAGCTTTCGGCTAGCGGGAGTTGGACGCACAGATACGCAGTATTTT
. TRBJ2-3 . TRBV7-8 CASSPGLDTQYF TGTGCCAGCAGCCCGGGCCTGGATACGCAGTATTTT
. TRBJ2-5 many TRBV12-3/TRBV12-4 CASSPRVRETQYF TGTGCCAGCAGCCCCCGGGTCCGGGAGACCCAGTACTTC
. TRBJ2-2 few TRBV12-5 CASGQGYGELFF TGTGCTAGTGGCCAGGGGTACGGGGAGCTGTTTTTT
. TRBJ2-3 . TRBV10-3 CAISPSGPTDTQYF TGTGCCATCAGCCCGAGCGGCCCCACAGATACGCAGTATTTT
TRBD2 TRBJ2-1 many TRBV12-5 CASGLVSGGASYNEQFF TGTGCTAGTGGTTTGGTATCGGGGGGGGCATCGTACAATGAGCAGTTCTTC
. TRBJ2-7 . TRBV27 CASGRYPYEQYF TGTGCCAGCGGACGGTATCCCTACGAGCAGTACTTC